One sample yielded the 4 T cell receptor beta chains listed below, sequenced in a study of TIL therapy for anti-PD-1-resistant metastatic lung cancer. The time point was: pre-treatment sample, taken before nivolumab and TIL therapy. This was the immunoSEQ v3 assay. Data came from immunoSEQ multiplex PCR; TCRdb stores just in-frame clones and leaves some out. The table has about 32,000 clones, 74% seen once. The specimen was blood, collected at baseline. The receptors stem from a woman aged 25-85 years with non-small cell lung cancer.

The rearrangement joins TRBV19 to TRBJ2-6, with unresolved D. The length of the CDR3 is 13 residues. V lost 3 bases, J lost 4 bases, and 4 bases lay in between. Germline V lookup: CDR1 LNHDA, CDR2 SQIVND (reference sequence). In nucleotides, the CDR3 is TGTGCCAGTAGTATGTCAGGGGCCAACGTCCTGACTTTC. Its translation is CASSMSGANVLTF.

This chain connects TRBV14 to TRBJ1-1; a weak D match, TRBD1 (5 bases). CDR3 size: 15 residues. Germline V lookup: CDR1 SGHDN, CDR2 FVKESK. The V end lost 0 bases, the J end lost 5 bases, and 13 bases lay between the germline ends. The CDR3 DNA sequence: TGTGCCAGCAGCCAAGATCCGCAGGGTTGGACTGAAGCTTTCTTT. It is translated as CASSQDPQGWTEAFF.

The chain uses TRBV30 and TRBJ2-5; a weak D match, TRBD2 (6 bases). The germline V gene has CDR1 GTSNPN and CDR2 SVGIG (reference sequence). CDR3 length: 17 amino acids. Trimming left V 0 bases short and J 5 bases short, with 22 bases between. The DNA for the CDR3 is TGTGCCTGGAGTGTACTGGGCGGGACCTACCCCGGGGAGACCCAGTACTTC. Residues: CAWSVLGGTYPGETQYF.

V usage is TRBV5-1 and J usage is TRBJ2-3, with D tentatively TRBD2 (5 bases). V shed 1 base and J shed 3 bases, with 9 bases lying between them. This CDR3 spans 14 amino acids. Germline values: CDR1 SGHRS, CDR2 YFSETQ. The CDR3, as DNA: TGCGCCAGCAGCTTGCAAAGCGGAACAGATACGCAGTATTTT. This gives the protein CASSLQSGTDTQYF.